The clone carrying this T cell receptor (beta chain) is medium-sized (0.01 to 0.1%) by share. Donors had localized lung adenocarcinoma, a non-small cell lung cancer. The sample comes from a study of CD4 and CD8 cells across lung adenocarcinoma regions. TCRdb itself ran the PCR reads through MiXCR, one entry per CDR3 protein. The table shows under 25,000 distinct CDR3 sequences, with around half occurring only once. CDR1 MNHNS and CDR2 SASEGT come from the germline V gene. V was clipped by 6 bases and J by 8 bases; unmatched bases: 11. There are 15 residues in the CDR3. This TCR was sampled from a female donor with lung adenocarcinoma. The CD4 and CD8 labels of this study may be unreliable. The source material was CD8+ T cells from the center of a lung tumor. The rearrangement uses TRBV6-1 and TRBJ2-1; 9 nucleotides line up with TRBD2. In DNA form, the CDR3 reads TGTGCCAGCAGCACGCCGGGCGGGAGGGCTGATGAGCAGTTCTTC. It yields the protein CASSTPGGRADEQFF.